This T cell receptor beta chain comes out of a study of identical twins. TCRdb reprocessed the 5' RACE reads with MiXCR, giving one entry per CDR3 protein. The table lists fewer than 900,000 distinct CDR3 sequences, about 20% of them singletons, with roughly 13% in the top ten. As concerns this clonotype: As yet, its antigen is unknown.

The V end was cut by 5 bases, the J end by 4 bases, with 11 bases between. This CDR3 has 12 residues. Per the germline V gene, CDR1 is GTSNPN and CDR2 is SVGIG (reference sequence). Findings of the study overall: Where out-of-frame alpha sequences were twin-shared, they showed excess low generation probability.

The same data also went into a second study, on T cells expressing NK-cell markers. That publication notes: Each TCR beta repertoire originated in sorted T cells that were CD3+CD56+NKG2C+, CD3+CD56+NKG2C- or CD3+CD56-NKG2C+. Certain NKG2C+ T cell clones were expanded, and their HCMV specificity remained unclear.

This TCR derives from a woman aged 18-29 years in good health. The chain couples TRBV30 to TRBJ1-2; D possibly corresponds to TRBD1 (5 bases). The specimen sequenced was PBMCs. CDR3 region: CAWGRGGYGYTF. The CDR3 DNA follows: TGTGCCTGGGGGCGTGGGGGCTATGGCTACACCTTC.